One sample yielded the 20 T cell receptor beta chains listed below, sequenced in a study of blood T cell repertoires in COVID-19. TCRdb's table, derived via immunoSEQ multiplex PCR, lists solely in-frame clones and lacks some. The sample records 300,000 to 400,000 clones, approximately 87% being singletons. Source material: peripheral blood. The source is a woman in her fifties or sixties with COVID-19, enrolled during active disease.

The chain employs TRBV11-3 and TRBJ2-5, with TRBD2 matching 14 bases. Germline CDR1 and CDR2: SGHNT and YENEEA. This CDR3 is built from 17 residues. The V and J ends lost 0 bases and 4 bases, in that order; junction bases with no gene match: 4. CDR3 sequence (DNA): TGTGCCAGCAGCTTAGATATAGGACTAGCGGGAGGAGAGACCCAGTACTTC. This sequence encodes CASSLDIGLAGGETQYF.

The table lists this clone with a few counts. The chain couples TRBV6-5 to TRBJ1-6; D might be TRBD1 (5 bases). CDR1 and CDR2 from the germline V gene are MNHEY and SVGAGI. The CDR3 loop spans 12 amino acids. Trimming removed 6 bases at V and 9 bases at J, with 9 bases between. CDR3 sequence (DNA): TGTGCCAGCAGCCTCAGGGTTTCACCCCTCCACTTT. Encoded protein: CASSLRVSPLHF.

For the CDR3, the DNA is TGTGCCAGCAGCTTCGCCGGGACATCTAATTCACCCCTCCACTTT. Translating it yields CASSFAGTSNSPLHF. The chain recombines TRBV11-2 with TRBJ1-6, with D possibly TRBD1 on 6 matching bases. This CDR3 is 15 amino acids long. CDR1 SGHAT and CDR2 FQNNGV come from the germline V gene. V was trimmed by 3 bases and J by 6 bases, leaving 12 bases between them.

The V and J genes are TRBV30 and TRBJ1-2; tentatively, D is TRBD1 (5 bases). CDR1 is GTSNPN, CDR2 SVGIG, per germline (reference sequence). There are 12 residues in the CDR3. Trimming pared 5 bases from V and 8 bases from J, leaving 15 bases between. CDR3 DNA sequence: TGTGCCTGGGTTCTAGGGGTTCGGGGCTACACCTTC. Protein product: CAWVLGVRGYTF.

This sequence joins TRBV6-1 and TRBJ2-6, with TRBD1 identical over 11 bases. V lost 4 bases and J lost 0; bases outside the gene matches: 2. The length of the CDR3 is 17 residues. In germline, CDR1 is MNHNS, CDR2 SASEGT. CDR3 sequence reads: CASSGGTGGSGANVLTF. The DNA for the CDR3 is TGTGCCAGCAGTGGAGGGACAGGGGGCTCTGGGGCCAACGTCCTGACTTTC.

Concerning this clone: Sequence at one end of the junction differs from germline and may be a read error. Here the CDR3 reads CASSRGVF. DNA of the CDR3: TGTGCCAGCAGCCGGGGGGTCTTC. The gene calls are TRBV7-9 and TRBJ2-1; 7 bases align to TRBD2. The germline gives CDR1 SEHNR, CDR2 FQNEAQ (reference sequence). This CDR3 is 8 amino acids long.

This rearrangement joins TRBV4-1 to TRBJ1-1; 11 positions agree with TRBD1. There are 15 residues in the CDR3. The ends lost 5 bases at V and 6 bases at J; junction bases unmatched: 8. Germline V lookup: CDR1 MGHRA, CDR2 YSYEKL. In DNA form, the CDR3 reads TGCGCCAGCAGCGCGGCGGGACAGGGGGTACCTGAAGCTTTCTTT. Translated: CASSAAGQGVPEAFF.

The chain combines TRBV6-5 with TRBJ2-1, with 9 bases matching TRBD2. From germline, CDR1 is MNHEY and CDR2 SVGAGI. The CDR3 has 14 amino acids. V gave up 7 bases and J gave up 7 bases; unmatched junction bases: 8. The CDR3 bases are TGTGCCAGCAACAGCGCGGGAGGGACAAATGAGCAGTTCTTC. Translation gives CASNSAGGTNEQFF.

The chain combines TRBV18 with TRBJ1-1; 7 bases are a match to TRBD1. The V gene end was trimmed by 4 bases and the J gene end by 0 bases; junction bases not matched to a gene: 5. Germline V gives CDR1 KGHSH, CDR2 LQKENI. CDR3 size: 15 residues. The CDR3 DNA reads as TGTGCCAGCTCACTAACCGGGACAGTGAACACTGAAGCTTTCTTT. As protein: CASSLTGTVNTEAFF.

This clone was picked up one time. V gene TRBV30 combines with J gene TRBJ2-3, with D perhaps TRBD2 (5 bases). CDR3 length: 13 amino acids. The germline V and J ends were trimmed by 7 bases and 0 bases, with 11 bases remaining between them. Germline CDR1 is GTSNPN and CDR2 is SVGIG (reference sequence). The chain's CDR3 is CASIATSTDTQYF. CDR3 DNA: TGTGCCTCGATAGCGACTAGCACAGATACGCAGTATTTT. Complete variable domain (other parts from reference TRBV30 and TRBJ2-3): SQTIHQWPATLVQPVGSPLSLECTVEGTSNPNLYWYRQAAGRGLQLLFYSVGIGQISSEVPQNLSASRPQDRQFILSSKKLLLSDSGFYLCASIATSTDTQYFGPGTRLTVL.

This chain uses TRBV30 with TRBJ2-1; no firm D call. CDR3 length: 15 amino acids. Trimming shortened V by 2 bases and J by 0 bases, and 11 bases separated the two germline ends. The V gene's germline CDR1 is GTSNPN and CDR2 SVGIG (reference sequence). CDR3 DNA sequence: TGTGCCTGGAGTTCGCTGGAGAGCTCCTACAATGAGCAGTTCTTC. It encodes CAWSSLESSYNEQFF.

This sequence joins TRBV27 and TRBJ2-5, with 9 bases lining up with TRBD1. The ends lost 4 bases at V and 3 bases at J; junction bases unmatched: 3. Per germline, CDR1 MNHEY and CDR2 SMNVEV (reference sequence). The CDR3 length is 14 residues. CDR3 DNA sequence: TGTGCCAGCAGTTACAGGGGGCCGGAAGAGACCCAGTACTTC. It yields the protein CASSYRGPEETQYF.

The chain carries TRBV4-1 and TRBJ2-7; unclear D gene. This CDR3 has 15 residues. V lost 1 base, J lost 3 bases, and 13 bases lay in between. Germline-derived CDR1 and CDR2 are MGHRA and YSYEKL. The CDR3 nucleotides read TGCGCCAGCAGCCAAGGTGGTCTCGAGGACTACGAGCAGTACTTC. Its protein is CASSQGGLEDYEQYF.

J is TRBJ2-3 and V is TRBV7-3; 9 nucleotides align to TRBD2. The CDR3 totals 14 residues. Trimming cost V 5 bases and J 5 bases; bases outside gene matches: 5. Germline V gene lookup returns CDR1 SGHTA and CDR2 FQGTGA. The CDR3 DNA is TGTGCCAGCAGCCGTAGCGGGAGCTTAGATACGCAGTATTTT. Protein: CASSRSGSLDTQYF.

The chain uses TRBV7-9 and TRBJ1-2, with TRBD1 matching 11 bases. J lost 2 bases, V lost 5 bases, and 1 base had no gene match. This CDR3 has 14 amino acids. Germline-derived CDR1 and CDR2 are SEHNR and FQNEAQ (reference sequence). This CDR3 reads CASSRTGGNYGYTF. Written as DNA, the CDR3 is TGTGCCAGCAGCCGGACAGGGGGCAACTATGGCTACACCTTC.

The gene calls are TRBV5-1 and TRBJ2-2, with D possibly being TRBD2 (5 bases). CDR1 SGHRS and CDR2 YFSETQ come from the germline V gene. The CDR3 loop spans 15 amino acids. Trimming cost V 2 bases and J 3 bases, with 11 bases left between them. CDR3: CASSLRQEDTGELFF. CDR3 in DNA: TGCGCCAGCAGCTTACGCCAGGAGGACACCGGGGAGCTGTTTTTT. Combining the CDR3 with reference TRBV5-1 and TRBJ2-2 gives the whole variable domain KAGVTQTPRYLIKTRGQQVTLSCSPISGHRSVSWYQQTPGQGLQFLFEYFSETQRNKGNFPGRFSGRQFSNSRSEMNVSTLELGDSALYLCASSLRQEDTGELFFGEGSRLTVL.

The chain carries TRBV6-6 and TRBJ1-2, with 7 bases identical to TRBD1. CDR3 length: 14 residues. Unmatched junction bases numbered 9, after V lost 4 bases and J lost 7 bases. CDR1 MNHNY and CDR2 SVGAGI come from the germline V gene (reference sequence). The CDR3 loop reads CASSLSQGVIGYTF. CDR3 in DNA: TGTGCCAGCAGTTTAAGCCAGGGGGTAATTGGCTACACCTTC.

This clone was picked up one time. The chain carries TRBV27 and TRBJ1-2; D gene ambiguous. CDR1 and CDR2 (germline): MNHEY, SMNVEV (reference sequence). The length of the CDR3 is 14 residues. V lost 2 bases to trimming and J lost 2 bases, with 9 bases between them. CDR3 bases: TGTGCCAGCAGTTTAGAGGCCGGGAACTATGGCTACACCTTC. It yields the protein CASSLEAGNYGYTF.

The V gene is TRBV6-5, the J gene TRBJ1-5; tentatively, D is TRBD1 (5 bases). Germline CDR1 and CDR2: MNHEY and SVGAGI. CDR3 length: 15 residues. With 5 bases removed from V and 0 bases from J, the gap between germline ends came to 11 bases. The CDR3: CASSRTGNSNQPQHF. As DNA, the CDR3 is TGTGCCAGCAGTCGAACAGGTAATAGCAATCAGCCCCAGCATTTT.

The chain combines TRBV6-5 with TRBJ1-1, with TRBD1 identical over 10 bases. The CDR3 has 16 amino acids. From germline, CDR1 is MNHEY and CDR2 SVGAGI. V shed 2 bases, J shed 3 bases, and the junction held 6 bases outside the gene matches. DNA of the CDR3: TGTGCCAGCAGTTACACGAAGGGACAGGGGTACACTGAAGCTTTCTTT. Its translation: CASSYTKGQGYTEAFF.